One and the same sample provided the 22 T cell receptor beta chains below, sequenced in a study of T cell changes during pregnancy in multiple sclerosis. Measured with immunoSEQ multiplex PCR; TCRdb has only the in-frame clones, and not every one. The sample shows 50,000 to 60,000 clones, about nine tenths of them seen only once. Source: CD4+ T cells from peripheral blood mononuclear cells, taken in the first trimester of pregnancy. The receptors come from a female donor with multiple sclerosis, enrolled in a pregnancy study.

The chain links TRBV6-5 to TRBJ1-5, with D possibly TRBD1 on 5 matching bases. Trimming removed 5 bases at V and 7 bases at J, with 12 bases between. Germline CDR1 is MNHEY and CDR2 is SVGAGI. The CDR3 is made up of 13 amino acids. This CDR3 is CASSRGKWQPQHF. The CDR3 nucleotides read TGTGCCAGCAGTCGGGGGAAGTGGCAGCCCCAGCATTTT.

This clone was seen only once. The chain combines TRBV9 with TRBJ2-1; 8 bases align to TRBD2. Trimming removed 0 bases from V and 7 bases from J; junction bases left unmatched: 6. The CDR3 consists of 15 residues. Germline lookup yields CDR1 SGDLS and CDR2 YYNGEE. The CDR3 DNA follows: TGTGCCAGCAGCGTAGGTGGACTAGCTTGGAATGAGCAGTTCTTC. This codes for CASSVGGLAWNEQFF.

The chain couples TRBV11-2 to TRBJ1-1, with 7 bases aligning to TRBD1. Germline CDR1 and CDR2: SGHAT and FQNNGV. V was clipped by 5 bases and J by 4 bases; unmatched bases: 16. CDR3 length: 17 amino acids. CDR3 bases: TGTGCCAGCAGCCACCCGACAGGGCTGGCTTTAGGCACTGAAGCTTTCTTT. Protein: CASSHPTGLALGTEAFF.

The chain combines TRBV6-5 with TRBJ1-1; 7 nucleotides agree with TRBD1. The CDR3 loop spans 15 amino acids. V lost 0 bases to trimming and J lost 10 bases; unmatched junction nucleotides: 11. Looked up from germline, CDR1 is MNHEY and CDR2 is SVGAGI. Here the CDR3 reads CASSYSGTGDFRAFF. The DNA of the CDR3 is TGTGCCAGCAGTTACTCTGGCACAGGGGATTTTCGAGCTTTCTTT.

The J gene is TRBJ1-1, the V gene TRBV11-3; D is undetermined. This CDR3 has 18 residues. Germline values: CDR1 SGHNT, CDR2 YENEEA. The ends were cut back, 4 bases at V and 1 base at J, with 22 bases in the middle. DNA of the CDR3: TGTGCCAGCAGCTCCCCCCTGGGAGGAGTTGCTTGGAACACTGAAGCTTTCTTT. It encodes CASSSPLGGVAWNTEAFF.

In DNA form, the CDR3 reads TGTGCCAGCAGTGAGTTTAGCGGGAGCTCCTACAATGAGCAGTTCTTC. It encodes CASSEFSGSSYNEQFF. The chain uses TRBV6-1 and TRBJ2-1; 9 positions agree with TRBD2. The trim removed 3 bases at V and 0 bases at J, leaving 3 bases unmatched. The CDR3 contains 16 residues. Germline V lookup: CDR1 MNHNS, CDR2 SASEGT.

The CDR3 region is CASSHRTGGAETQYF. Here the CDR3 DNA reads TGTGCCAGCAGCCATCGGACAGGGGGTGCGGAGACCCAGTACTTC. V is TRBV7-9 and J is TRBJ2-5, with 10 bases fitting TRBD1. The CDR3 length is 15 residues. The V gene's germline CDR1 is SEHNR and CDR2 FQNEAQ (reference sequence). Trimming cost V 5 bases and J 5 bases; bases outside gene matches: 8.

This clone showed up just a few times. The V call is TRBV2, the J call TRBJ2-7; TRBD2 matches 7 bases. Germline V gene data show CDR1 as SNHLY and CDR2 as FYNNEI. This CDR3 comprises 13 residues. Trimming cost V 8 bases and J 2 bases; bases outside gene matches: 6. The chain's CDR3 is CASSRGGAYEQYF. CDR3 DNA: TGTGCCAGCTCCCGGGGAGGGGCCTACGAGCAGTACTTC.

This clone was counted only a few times. The gene calls are TRBV7-2 and TRBJ2-7; 8 bases are a match to TRBD1. Per the germline V gene, CDR1 is SGHTA and CDR2 is FQGNSA. The V gene end was trimmed by 5 bases and the J gene end by 2 bases; junction bases not matched to a gene: 11. CDR3 length: 16 residues. The CDR3 coding sequence is TGTGCCAGCAGCCGGGATGGAGGACAGGGTGCCTACGAGCAGTACTTC. Protein: CASSRDGGQGAYEQYF.

The gene calls are TRBV27 and TRBJ1-2; 9 nucleotides line up with TRBD1. CDR1 and CDR2 (germline): MNHEY, SMNVEV (reference sequence). The CDR3 spans 16 residues. V trimming: 5 bases; J trimming: 5 bases; junction bases outside the gene matches: 12. The CDR3 region is CASSLTGTGTWYGYTF. For the CDR3, the DNA is TGTGCCAGCAGTCTCACCGGGACAGGGACTTGGTATGGCTACACCTTC.

The chain links TRBV5-6 to TRBJ1-2; 9 bases match TRBD1. Germline CDR1 SGHDT, CDR2 YYEEEE. V dropped 4 bases and J dropped 8; count of bases not matched to a gene: 9. The CDR3 length is 14 residues. In DNA form, the CDR3 reads TGTGCCAGCAGCGCCCCTAGGACAGGGGACGGCTACACCTTC. Translation: CASSAPRTGDGYTF.

This chain connects TRBV30 to TRBJ2-6, with D tentatively TRBD1 (6 bases). Germline V gene lookup returns CDR1 GTSNPN and CDR2 SVGIG (reference sequence). V lost 5 bases and J 2 bases, leaving 10 bases between the germline ends. The CDR3 spans 14 residues. CDR3 nucleotide sequence: TGTGCCTGGGGTAGACAGGCTGGGGCCAACGTCCTGACTTTC. Residues: CAWGRQAGANVLTF.

This clone was seen more than once but under ten times. The chain combines TRBV28 with TRBJ2-1; the match to TRBD2 covers 9 bases. Germline trimming cut 2 bases from V and 9 bases from J; bases unmatched to any gene: 11. The CDR3 extends over 16 amino acids. The germline CDR1 and CDR2 sequences are MDHEN and SYDVKM. CDR3 DNA sequence: TGTGCCAGCAGTTTAACTCGTTTTAGCGGGAGCGGTGAGCAGTTCTTC. This codes for CASSLTRFSGSGEQFF.

The chain links TRBV19 to TRBJ1-1; the D is unclear. V lost 0 bases and J 0 bases, leaving 8 bases between the germline ends. The CDR3 has 15 amino acids. The germline V gene encodes CDR1 LNHDA and CDR2 SQIVND (reference sequence). DNA of the CDR3: TGTGCCAGTAGTATAGATTCGGGGATGAACACTGAAGCTTTCTTT. It translates to CASSIDSGMNTEAFF.

The V call is TRBV5-4, the J call TRBJ2-3; maybe TRBD2 (5 bases). Germline CDR1 is SGHNT and CDR2 is YYREEE (reference sequence). The V gene lost 10 bases and the J gene lost 1 base, with 16 bases spanning the gap. The CDR3 consists of 14 residues. The CDR3 sequence is CAFLDLAGTDTQYF. CDR3 nucleotides: TGTGCCTTCCTGGATCTAGCCGGCACAGATACGCAGTATTTT.

J is TRBJ2-1 and V is TRBV6-6; possible D gene TRBD1, 6 bases. Germline V lookup: CDR1 MNHNY, CDR2 SVGAGI (reference sequence). CDR3 length: 14 residues. V gave up 2 bases and J gave up 5 bases, with 10 bases separating them. CDR3 sequence reads: CASSYRTDNNEQFF. The DNA of the CDR3 is TGTGCCAGCAGTTACCGGACAGACAACAATGAGCAGTTCTTC.

This chain joins TRBV5-4 and TRBJ2-2; D may be TRBD2 (6 bases). The germline V gene encodes CDR1 SGHNT and CDR2 YYREEE (reference sequence). Between the trimmed V and J ends, which lost 1 base and 3 bases, there was a span of 10 bases. The CDR3 contains 15 residues. CDR3 bases: TGTGCCAGCAGCTTGCTAGCGCGAGACACCGGGGAGCTGTTTTTT. Translating it yields CASSLLARDTGELFF.

This chain links TRBV7-3 with TRBJ2-3; 10 bases agree with TRBD2. This CDR3 is 16 amino acids long. The ends lost 2 bases at V and 4 bases at J; junction bases unmatched: 6. CDR1 and CDR2 from the germline V gene are SGHTA and FQGTGA. CDR3 DNA: TGTGCCAGCAGCTTAGAAGCGGGGGGGAGGGCAGATACGCAGTATTTT. Protein product: CASSLEAGGRADTQYF.

The chain is built from TRBV6-6 and TRBJ2-3; D is perhaps TRBD2 (6 bases). Trimming removed 0 bases from V and 0 bases from J, with 10 bases in between. Germline CDR1 is MNHNY and CDR2 is SVGAGI (reference sequence). The CDR3 is 16 amino acids. Here the CDR3 reads CASSYSTGLSTDTQYF. The DNA of the CDR3 is TGTGCCAGCAGTTACTCGACCGGACTAAGCACAGATACGCAGTATTTT.

This chain joins TRBV7-9 and TRBJ1-3; 7 bases are a match to TRBD1. Germline V gene sequence: CDR1 SEHNR, CDR2 FQNEAQ (reference sequence). Trimming at V came to 7 bases and at J to 4 bases, leaving 7 bases not matched to a gene. The CDR3 sequence is 14 residues long. CDR3 DNA sequence: TGTGCCAGCACCGAGACAGGGAGGGGAAACACCATATATTTT. The encoded protein is CASTETGRGNTIYF.

DNA for the CDR3: TGTGCCAGCAGCCCCGGGGGGACGGGAAGCTCCTACGAGCAGTACTTC. Protein: CASSPGGTGSSYEQYF. The V and J genes are TRBV7-3 and TRBJ2-7; 7 positions agree with TRBD2. Trimming cost V 5 bases and J 0 bases; bases outside gene matches: 10. The germline gives CDR1 SGHTA, CDR2 FQGTGA. This CDR3 contains 16 residues.

Notes on this clone: The same CDR3 also results from other DNA sequences found in this sample. The chain uses TRBV6-1 and TRBJ1-5; 7 nucleotides line up with TRBD1. V lost 7 bases to trimming and J lost 5 bases; unmatched junction nucleotides: 5. CDR1 and CDR2 (germline): MNHNS, SASEGT. There are 13 residues in the CDR3. CDR3 DNA sequence: TGTGCCAGCACCCGACAGGGAGATCAGCCCCAGCATTTT. It specifies CASTRQGDQPQHF.